This paragraph reports one T cell receptor (beta chain). Its antigen is not identified. This sample was taken from a study of tumor-infiltrating lymphocytes in primary liver carcinoma. Study background: Patients were both men and women, whose ages ran from 30 to 69 years. Study findings and constraints: Only about 7-24% of top clones were detected in each of the five tumor regions.

Co-extracting RNA and DNA was done with about 18-33 mg of unsorted bulk tissue as input. Reverse transcription of approximately 0.55 ug total RNA with a constant-region primer produced TCR beta cDNA. Investigators got TCR beta libraries out of three nested multiplex PCR rounds, done with slightly modified ARM-PCR. PCR rounds one and two used TRBV1-TRBV30 forward primers with a C-beta reverse primer for 9 to 10 cycles each. TCRdb re-analysed the multiplex PCR reads in MiXCR, keeping a single row per CDR3 protein. This table has roughly 100,000 distinct CDR3 sequences, around two thirds appearing once. CDR1 is SGHDT and CDR2 is YYEEEE in the germline V gene. V shed 6 bases and J shed 5 bases, with 17 bases lying between them. This CDR3 is built from 15 residues.

The gene calls are TRBV5-6 and TRBJ2-2, with D perhaps given as TRBD1 or TRBD2 (7 bases each). The material sequenced was liver tumor tissue from sampling region 5. Noted subset: tumor region T5, tumor centre. The sequence derives from a woman in her sixties or seventies with primary liver carcinoma and hepatitis B virus infection. This CDR3 is CASNHRQGGTGELFF. The DNA for the CDR3 is TGTGCCAGCAACCACAGACAGGGAGGGACCGGGGAGCTGTTTTTT.